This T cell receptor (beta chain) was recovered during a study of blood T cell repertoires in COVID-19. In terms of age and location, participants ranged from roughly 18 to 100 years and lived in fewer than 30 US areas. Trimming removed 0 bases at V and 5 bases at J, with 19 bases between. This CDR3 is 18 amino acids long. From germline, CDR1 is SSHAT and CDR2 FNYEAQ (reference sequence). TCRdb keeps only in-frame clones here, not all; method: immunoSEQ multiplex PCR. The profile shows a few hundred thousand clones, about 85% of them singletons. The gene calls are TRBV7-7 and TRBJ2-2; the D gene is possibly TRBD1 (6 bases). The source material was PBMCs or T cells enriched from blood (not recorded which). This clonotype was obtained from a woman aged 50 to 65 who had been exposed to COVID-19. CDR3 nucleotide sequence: TGTGCCAGCAGCTTAGCGCCCACAGGGACGGGGAGAACCGGGGAGCTGTTTTTT. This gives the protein CASSLAPTGTGRTGELFF.